Listed here is a single T cell receptor (beta chain). Its specificity is not known. These data belong to a study of regulatory T cells in long-lasting Graves disease. Across the study: Antithyroid drug exposure in newly diagnosed Graves' patients had lasted under 3 months. Broader study findings: The TCR repertoire of persistent Graves' patients was less diverse than that of newly diagnosed ones. Segments TRBV28, TRBJ1-2 and TRBJ2-5 showed preferential usage in persistent disease.

Construction of TCR beta libraries relied on iRepertoire HTBI primers and on Arm-PCR targeting CDR3 regions. TCRdb processed the multiplex PCR reads anew with MiXCR; each CDR3 protein has one entry. The sample holds approximately 480,000 distinct CDR3 sequences; 16% are singletons and the top ten take 9% to 15%. Regarding time point: newly diagnosed GD, antithyroid drugs for less than 3 months. Scientists built the TCR library using RNA that was extracted from PBMCs. V shed 6 bases and J shed 4 bases, with 10 bases lying between them. CDR3 length equals 13 residues. The germline gives CDR1 MDHEN, CDR2 SYDVKM. The sample was also linked to a second study, of T cells in Graves' hyperthyroidism and ophthalmopathy.

This chain connects TRBV28 to TRBJ1-5, with TRBD1 as a possible D gene (5 bases). The material sequenced was peripheral blood mononuclear cells (PBMCs), taken at new diagnosis, from a patient treated with antithyroid drugs. The receptor's source is a man aged 35 to 55 with Graves disease. The CDR3, as DNA: TGTGCCAGCAGAAGGACACCTAATCAGCCCCAGCATTTT. Amino acids: CASRRTPNQPQHF.